This T cell receptor (beta chain) appears in the sequencing data of a study of cytomegalovirus exposure and HLA in healthy donors. Study in general: T cells numbering about 180 million yielded 95 million to 140 million unique TCR beta sequences in an earlier analysis.

In the PCR, 60 Vbeta and 13 Jbeta primers were used. Profiled with immunoSEQ multiplex PCR; TCRdb holds only in-frame clones, not every one. The sample records 75,000 to 90,000 clones, around 77% being singletons. Overall study results and limits: No immune exposure information besides CMV serostatus was available.

CDR1 is SGHRS, CDR2 YFSETQ, per germline. The CDR3 totals 13 residues. On this clone itself: Its specificity is not known.

The sequenced material came from PBMCs. The clonotype was recovered from a man aged 50-59 years in good health and CMV-seronegative. The rearrangement joins TRBV5-1 to TRBJ2-5; a possible D gene is TRBD2 (5 bases). The J call is doubtful: the DNA matches TRBJ2-7 better. CDR3 residues: CASSVDGLYEQYF. Written as DNA, the CDR3 is TGCGCCAGCAGCGTAGACGGACTGTACGAGCAGTACTTC.